This TCR beta chain is drawn from a study of T cells in Graves' hyperthyroidism and ophthalmopathy. Amplification of TCR beta CDR3 regions used RNA as the template. First-round RT-PCR targeting the TCR CDR3 was performed with the HTBI primer set. TCRdb analysed the multiplex PCR reads with MiXCR anew, one entry per CDR3 protein. Of some 500,000 distinct CDR3 sequences listed, about 24% are singletons. The CDR3 covers 16 residues. The V and J ends lost 6 bases and 1 base respectively, with 18 bases between them. J is TRBJ1-1 and V is TRBV12-3 or TRBV12-4; D is perhaps TRBD1 (5 bases). The sample was blood. This TCR was recovered from a woman younger than 45 with Graves' ophthalmopathy. CDR3 amino acids: CASSPGVRDSNTEAFF. CDR3 in DNA: TGTGCCAGCAGCCCTGGAGTCAGGGACTCGAACACTGAAGCTTTCTTT.